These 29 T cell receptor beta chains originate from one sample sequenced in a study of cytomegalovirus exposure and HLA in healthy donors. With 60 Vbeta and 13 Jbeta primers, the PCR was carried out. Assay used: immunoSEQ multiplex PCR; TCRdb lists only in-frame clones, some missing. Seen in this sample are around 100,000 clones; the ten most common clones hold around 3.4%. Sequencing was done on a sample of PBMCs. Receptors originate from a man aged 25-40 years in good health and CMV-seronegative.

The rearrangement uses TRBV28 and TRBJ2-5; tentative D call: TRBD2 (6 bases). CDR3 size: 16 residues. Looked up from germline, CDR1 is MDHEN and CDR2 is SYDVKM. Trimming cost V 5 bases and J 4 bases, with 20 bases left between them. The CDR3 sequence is CASSQGHSLGGETQYF. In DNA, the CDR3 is TGTGCCAGCAGTCAAGGACACTCCTTGGGAGGAGAGACCCAGTACTTC.

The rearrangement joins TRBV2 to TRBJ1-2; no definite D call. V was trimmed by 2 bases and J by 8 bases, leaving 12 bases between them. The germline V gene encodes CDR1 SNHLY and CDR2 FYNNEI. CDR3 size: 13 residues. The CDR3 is CASSEYGRGGYTF. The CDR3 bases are TGTGCCAGCAGTGAATATGGGCGTGGAGGCTACACCTTC.

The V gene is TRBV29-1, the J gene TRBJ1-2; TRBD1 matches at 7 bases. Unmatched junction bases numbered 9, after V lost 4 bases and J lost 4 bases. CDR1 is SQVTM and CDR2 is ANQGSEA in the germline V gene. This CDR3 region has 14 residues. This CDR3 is CSVGDRVPLYGYTF. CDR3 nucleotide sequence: TGCAGCGTTGGAGACAGGGTCCCCCTCTATGGCTACACCTTC.

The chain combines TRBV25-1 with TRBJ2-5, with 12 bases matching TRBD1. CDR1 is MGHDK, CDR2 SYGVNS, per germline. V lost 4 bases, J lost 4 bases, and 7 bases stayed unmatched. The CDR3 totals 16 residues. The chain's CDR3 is CASSASGTGGLETQYF. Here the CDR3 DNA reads TGTGCCAGCAGTGCTTCCGGGACAGGGGGCTTAGAGACCCAGTACTTC.

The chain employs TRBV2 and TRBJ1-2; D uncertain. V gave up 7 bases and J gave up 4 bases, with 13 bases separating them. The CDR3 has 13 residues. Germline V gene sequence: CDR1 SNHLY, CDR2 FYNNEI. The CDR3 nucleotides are TGTGCCAGCAAATACACAACCATCTATGGCTACACCTTC. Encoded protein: CASKYTTIYGYTF.

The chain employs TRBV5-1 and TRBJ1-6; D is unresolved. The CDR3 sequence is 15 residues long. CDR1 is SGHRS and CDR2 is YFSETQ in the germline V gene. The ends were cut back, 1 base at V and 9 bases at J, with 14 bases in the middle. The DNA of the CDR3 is TGCGCCAGCAGCTTGTGGAAGGGAGAGGGTTCACCCCTCCACTTT. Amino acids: CASSLWKGEGSPLHF.

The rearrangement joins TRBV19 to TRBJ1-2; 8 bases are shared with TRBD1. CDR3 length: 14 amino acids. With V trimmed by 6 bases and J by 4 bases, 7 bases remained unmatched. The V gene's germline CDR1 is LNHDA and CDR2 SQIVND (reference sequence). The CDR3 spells CASSQGAWGYGYTF. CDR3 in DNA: TGTGCCAGTAGCCAGGGGGCCTGGGGCTATGGCTACACCTTC.

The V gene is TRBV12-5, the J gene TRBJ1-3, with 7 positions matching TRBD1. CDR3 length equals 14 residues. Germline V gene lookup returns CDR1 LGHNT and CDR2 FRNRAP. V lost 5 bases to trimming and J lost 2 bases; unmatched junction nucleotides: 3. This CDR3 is CASGTGVTGNTIYF. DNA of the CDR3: TGTGCTAGTGGTACAGGGGTAACTGGAAACACCATATATTTT. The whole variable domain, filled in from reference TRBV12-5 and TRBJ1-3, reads DARVTQTPRHKVTEMGQEVTMRCQPILGHNTVFWYRQTMMQGLELLAYFRNRAPLDDSGMPKDRFSAEMPDATLATLKIQPSEPRDSAVYFCASGTGVTGNTIYFGEGSWLTVV.

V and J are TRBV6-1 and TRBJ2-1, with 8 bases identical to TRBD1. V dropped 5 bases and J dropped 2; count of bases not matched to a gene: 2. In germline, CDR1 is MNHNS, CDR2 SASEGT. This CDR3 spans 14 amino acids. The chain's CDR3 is CASSLDRAYNEQFF. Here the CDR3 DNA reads TGTGCCAGCAGTCTGGACAGGGCCTACAATGAGCAGTTCTTC.

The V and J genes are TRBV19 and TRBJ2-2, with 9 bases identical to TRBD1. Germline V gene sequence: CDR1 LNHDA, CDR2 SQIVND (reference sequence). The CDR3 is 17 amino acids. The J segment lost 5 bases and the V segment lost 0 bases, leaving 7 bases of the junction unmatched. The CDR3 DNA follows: TGTGCCAGTAGTATAGACCTCGAACAGGGGGCGACCGGGGAGCTGTTTTTT. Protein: CASSIDLEQGATGELFF.

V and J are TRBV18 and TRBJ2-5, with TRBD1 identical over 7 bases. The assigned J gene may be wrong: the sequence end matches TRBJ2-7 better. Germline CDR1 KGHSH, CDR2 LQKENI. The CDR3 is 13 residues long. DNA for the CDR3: TGTGCCAGCTCACCACAGGGGGCCGGCGAGCAGTACTTC. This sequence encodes CASSPQGAGEQYF.

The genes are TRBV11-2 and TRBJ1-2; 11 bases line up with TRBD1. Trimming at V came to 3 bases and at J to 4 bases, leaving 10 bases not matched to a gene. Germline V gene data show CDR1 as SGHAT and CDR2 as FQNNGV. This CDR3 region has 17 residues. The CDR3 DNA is TGTGCCAGCAGCTTGGACCCCGGACAGGGGGCTAGCTATGGCTACACCTTC. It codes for CASSLDPGQGASYGYTF.

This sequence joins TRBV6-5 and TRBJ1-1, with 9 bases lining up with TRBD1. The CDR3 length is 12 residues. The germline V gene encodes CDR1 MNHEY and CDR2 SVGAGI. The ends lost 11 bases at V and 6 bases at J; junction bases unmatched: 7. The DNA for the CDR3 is TGTGCCTCCTACAGGGGGCTGGCTGAAGCTTTCTTT. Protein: CASYRGLAEAFF.

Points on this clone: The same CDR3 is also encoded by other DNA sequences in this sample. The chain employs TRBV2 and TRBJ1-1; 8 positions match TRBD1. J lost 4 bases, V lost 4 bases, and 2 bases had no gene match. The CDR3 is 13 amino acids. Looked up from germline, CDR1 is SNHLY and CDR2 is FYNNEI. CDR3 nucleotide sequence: TGTGCCAGCAGTGGTACAGGGGGCACTGAAGCTTTCTTT. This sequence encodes CASSGTGGTEAFF. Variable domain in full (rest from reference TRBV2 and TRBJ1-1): EPEVTQTPSHQVTQMGQEVILRCVPISNHLYFYWYRQILGQKVEFLVSFYNNEISEKSEIFDDQFSVERPDGSNFTLKIRSTKLEDSAMYFCASSGTGGTEAFFGQGTRLTVV.

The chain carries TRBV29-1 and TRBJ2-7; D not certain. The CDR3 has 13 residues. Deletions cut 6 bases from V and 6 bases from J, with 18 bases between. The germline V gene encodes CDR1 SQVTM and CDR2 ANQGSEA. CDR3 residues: CSVLVPGPPEQYF. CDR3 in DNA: TGCAGCGTACTCGTGCCAGGTCCGCCCGAGCAGTACTTC.

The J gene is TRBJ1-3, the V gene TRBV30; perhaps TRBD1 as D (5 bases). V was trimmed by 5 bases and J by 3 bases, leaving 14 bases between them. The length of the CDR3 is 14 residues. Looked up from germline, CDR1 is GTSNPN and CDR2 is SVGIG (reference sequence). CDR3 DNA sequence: TGTGCCTGGGGGGACGGGGGAAATGGAAACACCATATATTTT. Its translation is CAWGDGGNGNTIYF. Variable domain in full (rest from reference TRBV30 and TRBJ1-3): SQTIHQWPATLVQPVGSPLSLECTVEGTSNPNLYWYRQAAGRGLQLLFYSVGIGQISSEVPQNLSASRPQDRQFILSSKKLLLSDSGFYLCAWGDGGNGNTIYFGEGSWLTVV.

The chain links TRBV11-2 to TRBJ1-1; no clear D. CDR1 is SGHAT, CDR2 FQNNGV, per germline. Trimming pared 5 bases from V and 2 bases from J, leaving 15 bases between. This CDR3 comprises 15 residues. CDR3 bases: TGTGCCAGCAGCCATATGGGAGCGGGAAACACTGAAGCTTTCTTT. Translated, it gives CASSHMGAGNTEAFF.

The CDR3 DNA sequence: TGTGCCAGCAGTGGACAGGGTCCGGACGCTTTCTTT. Translation: CASSGQGPDAFF. The chain combines TRBV2 with TRBJ1-1; TRBD1 matches at 7 bases. V shed 4 bases and J 11 bases; nucleotides not matched to a gene: 7. The CDR3 is 12 residues long. Germline lookup yields CDR1 SNHLY and CDR2 FYNNEI.

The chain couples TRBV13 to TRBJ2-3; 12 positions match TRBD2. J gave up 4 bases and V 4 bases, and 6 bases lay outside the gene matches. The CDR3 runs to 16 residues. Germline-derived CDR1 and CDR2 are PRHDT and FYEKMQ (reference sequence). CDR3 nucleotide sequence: TGTGCCAGCAGCTCCCTAGCGGGGGGGCCTGCAGATACGCAGTATTTT. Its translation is CASSSLAGGPADTQYF.

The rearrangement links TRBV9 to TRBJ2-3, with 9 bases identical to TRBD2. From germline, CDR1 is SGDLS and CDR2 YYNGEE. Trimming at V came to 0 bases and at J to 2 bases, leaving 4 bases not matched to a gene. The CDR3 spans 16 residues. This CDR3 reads CASSVAAGGTTDTQYF. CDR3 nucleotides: TGTGCCAGCAGCGTAGCCGCGGGGGGGACCACAGATACGCAGTATTTT.

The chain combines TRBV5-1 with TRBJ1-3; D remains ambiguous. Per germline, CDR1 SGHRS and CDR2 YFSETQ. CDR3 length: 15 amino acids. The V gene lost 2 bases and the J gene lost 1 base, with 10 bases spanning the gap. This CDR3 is CASSFGNPSGNTIYF. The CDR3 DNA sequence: TGCGCCAGCAGCTTCGGTAATCCTTCTGGAAACACCATATATTTT.

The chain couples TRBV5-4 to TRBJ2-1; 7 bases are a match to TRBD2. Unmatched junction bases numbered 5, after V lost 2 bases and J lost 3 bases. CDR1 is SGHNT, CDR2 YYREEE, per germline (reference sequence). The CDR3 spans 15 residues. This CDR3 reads CASSFPAGYYNEQFF. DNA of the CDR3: TGTGCCAGCAGCTTCCCAGCGGGGTACTACAATGAGCAGTTCTTC.

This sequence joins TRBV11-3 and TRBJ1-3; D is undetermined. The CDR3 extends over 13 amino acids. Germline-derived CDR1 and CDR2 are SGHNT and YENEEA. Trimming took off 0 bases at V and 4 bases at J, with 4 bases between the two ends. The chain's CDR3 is CASSLDPGNTIYF. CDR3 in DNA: TGTGCCAGCAGCTTAGATCCGGGAAACACCATATATTTT.

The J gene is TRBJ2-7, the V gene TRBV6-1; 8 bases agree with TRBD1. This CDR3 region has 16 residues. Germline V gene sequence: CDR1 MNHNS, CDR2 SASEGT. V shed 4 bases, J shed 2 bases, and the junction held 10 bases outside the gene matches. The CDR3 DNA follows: TGTGCCAGCAGTGCCACCCTAACAGGGGGGCCCTACGAGCAGTACTTC. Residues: CASSATLTGGPYEQYF.

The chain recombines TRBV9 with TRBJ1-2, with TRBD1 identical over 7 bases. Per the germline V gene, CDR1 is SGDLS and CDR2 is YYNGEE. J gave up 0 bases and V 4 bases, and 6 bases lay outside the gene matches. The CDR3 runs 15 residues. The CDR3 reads CASSPGTATNYGYTF. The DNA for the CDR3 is TGTGCCAGCAGCCCCGGGACAGCAACTAACTATGGCTACACCTTC. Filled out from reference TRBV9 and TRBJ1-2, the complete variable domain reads DSGVTQTPKHLITATGQRVTLRCSPRSGDLSVYWYQQSLDQGLQFLIQYYNGEERAKGNILERFSAQQFPDLHSELNLSSLELGDSALYFCASSPGTATNYGYTFGSGTRLTVV.

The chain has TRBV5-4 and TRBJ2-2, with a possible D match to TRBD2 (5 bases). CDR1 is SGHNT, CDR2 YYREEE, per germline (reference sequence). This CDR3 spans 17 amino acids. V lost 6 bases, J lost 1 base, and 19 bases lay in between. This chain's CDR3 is CASTNPSGSRNTGELFF. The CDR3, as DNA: TGTGCCAGCACTAACCCTTCTGGGAGTCGGAACACCGGGGAGCTGTTTTTT.

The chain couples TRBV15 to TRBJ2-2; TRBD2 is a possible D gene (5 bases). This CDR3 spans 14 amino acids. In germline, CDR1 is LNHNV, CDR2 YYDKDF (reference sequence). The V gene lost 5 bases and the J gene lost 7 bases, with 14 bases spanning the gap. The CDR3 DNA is TGTGCCACCAGCGAGGGCGACTCTCACGGGGAGCTGTTTTTT. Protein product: CATSEGDSHGELFF.

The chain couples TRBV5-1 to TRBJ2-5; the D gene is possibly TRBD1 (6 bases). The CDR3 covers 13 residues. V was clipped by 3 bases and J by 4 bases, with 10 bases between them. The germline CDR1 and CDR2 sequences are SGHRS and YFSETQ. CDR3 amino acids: CASSSQGLETQYF. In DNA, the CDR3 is TGCGCCAGCAGCTCCCAGGGGCTAGAGACCCAGTACTTC.

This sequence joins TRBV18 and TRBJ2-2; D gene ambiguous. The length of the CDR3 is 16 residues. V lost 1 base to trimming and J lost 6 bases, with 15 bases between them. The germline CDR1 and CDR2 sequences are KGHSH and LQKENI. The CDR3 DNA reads TGTGCCAGCTCACCACAAGCAGGTCATCCCTCCGGGGAGCTGTTTTTT. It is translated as CASSPQAGHPSGELFF.